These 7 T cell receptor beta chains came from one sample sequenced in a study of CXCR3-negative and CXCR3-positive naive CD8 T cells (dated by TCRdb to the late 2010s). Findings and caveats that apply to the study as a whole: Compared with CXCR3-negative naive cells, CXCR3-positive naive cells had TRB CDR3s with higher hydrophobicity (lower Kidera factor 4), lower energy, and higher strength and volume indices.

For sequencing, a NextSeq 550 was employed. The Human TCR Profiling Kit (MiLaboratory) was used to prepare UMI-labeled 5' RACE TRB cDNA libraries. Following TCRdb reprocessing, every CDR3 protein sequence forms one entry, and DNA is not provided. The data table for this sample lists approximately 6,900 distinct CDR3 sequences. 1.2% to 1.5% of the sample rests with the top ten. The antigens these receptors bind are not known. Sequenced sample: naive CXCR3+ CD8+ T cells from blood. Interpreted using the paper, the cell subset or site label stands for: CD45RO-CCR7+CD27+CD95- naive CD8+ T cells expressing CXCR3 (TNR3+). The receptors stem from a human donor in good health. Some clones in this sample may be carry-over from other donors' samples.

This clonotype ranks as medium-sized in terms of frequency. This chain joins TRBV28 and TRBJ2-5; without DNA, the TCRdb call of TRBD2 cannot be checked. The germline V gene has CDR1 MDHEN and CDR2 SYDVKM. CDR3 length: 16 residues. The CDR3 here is CASSLFSSGMQETQYF.

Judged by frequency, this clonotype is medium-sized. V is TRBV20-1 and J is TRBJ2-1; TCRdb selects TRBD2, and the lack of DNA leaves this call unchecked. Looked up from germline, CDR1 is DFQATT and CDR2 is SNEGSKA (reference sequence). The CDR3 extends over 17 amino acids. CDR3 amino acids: CSARDGREGRTWNEQFF.

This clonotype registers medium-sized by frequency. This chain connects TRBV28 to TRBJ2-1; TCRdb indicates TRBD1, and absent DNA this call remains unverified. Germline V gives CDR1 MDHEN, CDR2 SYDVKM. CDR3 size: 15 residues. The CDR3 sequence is CASSPVKGSYNEQFF.

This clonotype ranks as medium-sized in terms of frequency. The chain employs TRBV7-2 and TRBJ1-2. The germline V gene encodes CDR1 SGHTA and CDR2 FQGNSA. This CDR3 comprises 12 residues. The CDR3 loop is CASQWGLGGYTF.

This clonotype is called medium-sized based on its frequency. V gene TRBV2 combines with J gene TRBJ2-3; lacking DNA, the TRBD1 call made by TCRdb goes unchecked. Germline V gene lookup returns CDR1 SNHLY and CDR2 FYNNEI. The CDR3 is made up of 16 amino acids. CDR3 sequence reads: CASTLPPGKSADTQYF.

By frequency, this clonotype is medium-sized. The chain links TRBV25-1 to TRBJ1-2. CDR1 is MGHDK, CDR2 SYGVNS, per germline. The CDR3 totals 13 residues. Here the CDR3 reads CASSVGTNYGYTF.

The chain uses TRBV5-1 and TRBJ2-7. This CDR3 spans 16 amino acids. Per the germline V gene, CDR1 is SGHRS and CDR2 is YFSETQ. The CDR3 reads CASSSEPDGTSYEQYF.